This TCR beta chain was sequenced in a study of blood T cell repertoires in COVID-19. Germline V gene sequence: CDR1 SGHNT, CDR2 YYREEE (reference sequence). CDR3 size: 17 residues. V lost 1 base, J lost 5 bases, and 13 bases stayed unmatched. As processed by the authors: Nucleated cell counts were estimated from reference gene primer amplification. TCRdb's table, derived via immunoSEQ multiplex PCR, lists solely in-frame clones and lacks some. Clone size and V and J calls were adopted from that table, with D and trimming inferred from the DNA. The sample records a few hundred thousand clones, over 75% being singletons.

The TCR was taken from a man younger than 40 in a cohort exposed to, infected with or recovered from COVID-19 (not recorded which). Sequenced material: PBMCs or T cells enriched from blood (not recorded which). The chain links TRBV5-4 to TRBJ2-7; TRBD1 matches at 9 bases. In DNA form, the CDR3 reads TGTGCCAGCAGCTTGATCAAGGGGACAGGGATGGGTAACGAGCAGTACTTC. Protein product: CASSLIKGTGMGNEQYF.